The 26 T cell receptor beta chains given below trace back to one sample, sequenced in a study of blood T cells in healthy people across ages. The second PCR ran about 6 to 11 cycles with a sample-barcoded 5' primer and J-beta primers. TCRdb called the 5' RACE reads again in MiXCR, with one record for every CDR3 protein. In the table there are about 580,000 distinct CDR3 sequences, 40% to 55% of which are singletons. The source material was blood. The receptors here all came from an elderly man in good health.

The V and J genes are TRBV27 and TRBJ1-2, with D possibly being TRBD1 (5 bases). The V gene lost 5 bases and the J gene lost 0 bases, with 13 bases spanning the gap. CDR3 length: 15 amino acids. Germline-derived CDR1 and CDR2 are MNHEY and SMNVEV (reference sequence). CDR3 region: CASSPRDRPNYGYTF. The CDR3 coding sequence is TGTGCCAGCAGTCCCCGGGACCGGCCTAACTATGGCTACACCTTC.

V usage is TRBV3-1 and J usage is TRBJ2-5; D possibly uses TRBD1 or TRBD2 (5 bases each). Trimming pared 9 bases from V and 11 bases from J, leaving 16 bases between. The length of the CDR3 is 11 residues. The germline gives CDR1 LGHDT, CDR2 YNNKEL (reference sequence). CDR3 coding DNA: TGTGCCAGTGAGGGGCTCGGAGAGCAGTACTTC. Protein sequence: CASEGLGEQYF.

The V call is TRBV2, the J call TRBJ2-5; 9 nucleotides align to TRBD2. Germline CDR1 SNHLY, CDR2 FYNNEI. V dropped 8 bases and J dropped 1; count of bases not matched to a gene: 5. The CDR3 has 14 residues. The CDR3 bases are TGTGCCAGCCATGGACTAGCGCTCCAAGAGACCCAGTACTTC. It translates to CASHGLALQETQYF.

The gene calls are TRBV14 and TRBJ2-1; 9 nucleotides match TRBD1. Per germline, CDR1 SGHDN and CDR2 FVKESK. After removal of 4 bases from V and 5 bases from J, the junction contained 6 bases not matched to a gene. The CDR3 extends over 15 amino acids. The CDR3 coding sequence is TGTGCCAGCAGCCTTTGGACAGGGGTGGACAATGAGCAGTTCTTC. As protein: CASSLWTGVDNEQFF.

This clonotype occurred a few times. The chain employs TRBV9 and TRBJ2-7; D possibly corresponds to TRBD1 (6 bases). The CDR3 spans 12 residues. Germline CDR1 reads SGDLS; CDR2 reads YYNGEE. V was shortened by 3 bases and J by 5 bases, with 9 bases between the two germline ends. The CDR3 coding sequence is TGTGCCAGCAGCGAGGGGGAAAACGAGCAGTACTTC. This translates into CASSEGENEQYF.

V usage is TRBV7-2 and J usage is TRBJ2-5, with D possibly being TRBD2 (6 bases). The end of the DNA aligns better with TRBJ2-7, so the J call may be wrong. Germline V CDR1 and CDR2: SGHTA, FQGNSA. The CDR3 totals 15 residues. The CDR3: CASSDGTHFSYEQYF. The CDR3 DNA sequence: TGTGCCAGCAGCGACGGGACTCACTTCTCCTACGAGCAGTACTTC.

The chain combines TRBV28 with TRBJ2-7; perhaps TRBD1 as D (6 bases). The V and J ends lost 6 bases and 3 bases respectively, with 18 bases between them. The germline V gene has CDR1 MDHEN and CDR2 SYDVKM. The CDR3 covers 15 residues. CDR3 nucleotides: TGTGCCAGCAGATCAGGGGCAGGATCCCACTACGAGCAGTACTTC. Translated: CASRSGAGSHYEQYF. Full variable domain (remainder filled in from reference TRBV28 and TRBJ2-7): DVKVTQSSRYLVKRTGEKVFLECVQDMDHENMFWYRQDPGLGLRLIYFSYDVKMKEKGDIPEGYSVSREKKERFSLILESASTNQTSMYLCASRSGAGSHYEQYFGPGTRLTVT.

Concerning this clonotype itself: One end of the junction varies from germline; a read error may be responsible. The chain couples TRBV6-2 or TRBV6-3 to TRBJ2-1; TRBD2 aligns across 13 bases. Germline V gene sequence: CDR1 MNHEY, CDR2 SVGEGT. The CDR3 covers 17 residues. The CDR3 sequence is CARSRLAGGTSYNEQFF. The CDR3 bases are TGTGCCCGCAGCAGACTAGCGGGGGGAACTTCCTACAATGAGCAGTTCTTC.

The CDR3 nucleotides read TGTGCCAGCAGACTAGGGGGGACAAATGCCCAAGAGACCCAGTACTTC. Its protein is CASRLGGTNAQETQYF. The genes are TRBV7-2 and TRBJ2-5; perhaps D is TRBD1 or TRBD2 (6 bases each). The germline gives CDR1 SGHTA, CDR2 FQGNSA. The CDR3 runs 16 residues. Trimming pared 6 bases from V and 1 base from J, leaving 18 bases between. Filled out from reference TRBV7-2 and TRBJ2-5, the complete variable domain reads GAGVSQSPSNKVTEKGKDVELRCDPISGHTALYWYRQSLGQGLEFLIYFQGNSAPDKSGLPSDRFSAERTGGSVSTLTIQRTQQEDSAVYLCASRLGGTNAQETQYFGPGTRLLVL.

This chain joins TRBV5-1 and TRBJ2-1; the match to TRBD2 covers 8 bases. V was clipped by 0 bases and J by 4 bases; unmatched bases: 6. CDR3 length: 16 amino acids. Germline CDR1 and CDR2: SGHRS and YFSETQ. The CDR3 sequence is CASSLGGASGYNEQFF. CDR3 in DNA: TGCGCCAGCAGCTTGGGCGGGGCTAGCGGGTACAATGAGCAGTTCTTC.

The V and J genes are TRBV7-2 and TRBJ1-5; tentative D call: TRBD1 (6 bases). The CDR3 has 16 residues. The germline gives CDR1 SGHTA, CDR2 FQGNSA. V was cut by 3 bases and J by 3 bases, with 15 bases left in between. The CDR3 DNA is TGTGCCAGCAGCTTGACAGGTCAGTGGGCCAATCAGCCCCAGCATTTT. This translates into CASSLTGQWANQPQHF.

The chain has TRBV20-1 and TRBJ1-5, with D unresolved. V shed 0 bases and J shed 0 bases, with 15 bases lying between them. The CDR3 runs to 17 residues. Germline V gene sequence: CDR1 DFQATT, CDR2 SNEGSKA (reference sequence). CDR3: CSARDTRGTYSNQPQHF. The CDR3 nucleotides are TGCAGTGCTAGAGATACTCGAGGCACCTATAGCAATCAGCCCCAGCATTTT.

The genes are TRBV27 and TRBJ2-3; TRBD2 might be the D (7 bases). CDR3 length: 16 residues. The V end lost 0 bases, the J end lost 2 bases, and 12 bases lay between the germline ends. From germline, CDR1 is MNHEY and CDR2 SMNVEV (reference sequence). The chain's CDR3 is CASSLSGGRYTDTQYF. The CDR3 nucleotides read TGTGCCAGCAGTTTATCGGGGGGGCGATACACAGATACGCAGTATTTT.

The chain is built from TRBV24-1 and TRBJ2-7; 8 nucleotides line up with TRBD1. With V trimmed by 6 bases and J by 3 bases, 6 bases remained unmatched. Germline lookup yields CDR1 KGHDR and CDR2 SFDVKD. The CDR3 has 14 residues. The CDR3 loop is CATSPGTGHYEQYF. DNA for the CDR3: TGTGCCACCAGTCCCGGGACAGGACACTACGAGCAGTACTTC.

This chain uses TRBV6-5 with TRBJ1-2, with 8 bases identical to TRBD1. This CDR3 has 15 residues. Germline V gives CDR1 MNHEY, CDR2 SVGAGI. V shed 2 bases, J shed 7 bases, and the junction held 9 bases outside the gene matches. CDR3 DNA sequence: TGTGCCAGCAGTTACCTCGGGACAGGCCGAGGTGGCTACACCTTC. This gives the protein CASSYLGTGRGGYTF.

This chain links TRBV20-1 with TRBJ2-7; a weak D match, TRBD2 (7 bases). V lost 6 bases and J 0 bases, leaving 12 bases between the germline ends. Germline lookup yields CDR1 DFQATT and CDR2 SNEGSKA (reference sequence). The CDR3 covers 13 residues. CDR3 nucleotides: TGCAGTGCGGACGGGGGGCCCTCCTACGAGCAGTACTTC. Protein product: CSADGGPSYEQYF.

This clonotype was picked up a small number of times. J is TRBJ1-5 and V is TRBV7-2, with a possible D match to TRBD1 (5 bases). Trimming shortened V by 4 bases and J by 5 bases, and 12 bases separated the two germline ends. In germline, CDR1 is SGHTA, CDR2 FQGNSA. The CDR3 extends over 14 amino acids. The CDR3 nucleotides are TGTGCCAGCAGCTCCAGGGATGGATATCAGCCCCAGCATTTT. It encodes CASSSRDGYQPQHF.

The J gene is TRBJ2-5, the V gene TRBV7-3; the D gene is possibly TRBD2 (6 bases). CDR1 is SGHTA and CDR2 is FQGTGA in the germline V gene. The CDR3 consists of 15 residues. The germline V and J ends were trimmed by 5 bases and 2 bases, with 15 bases remaining between them. Written as DNA, the CDR3 is TGTGCCAGCAGCCTCTCCGGGGACTGGCAAGAGACCCAGTACTTC. Protein: CASSLSGDWQETQYF.

This chain uses TRBV20-1 with TRBJ2-7, with a possible D match to TRBD2 (5 bases). V was shortened by 2 bases and J by 2 bases, with 13 bases between the two germline ends. Looked up from germline, CDR1 is DFQATT and CDR2 is SNEGSKA (reference sequence). The CDR3 is 14 amino acids. The CDR3 loop is CSARSGSRTYEQYF. As DNA, the CDR3 is TGCAGTGCTAGAAGTGGGAGTAGGACCTACGAGCAGTACTTC.

CDR3 protein: CASSLELRSDTQYF. DNA for the CDR3: TGTGCCAGCAGCTTAGAGTTGCGGTCGGATACGCAGTATTTT. The gene calls are TRBV7-2 and TRBJ2-3; no firm D call. V shed 1 base and J shed 6 bases, with 11 bases lying between them. The CDR3 sequence is 14 residues long. CDR1 and CDR2 from the germline V gene are SGHTA and FQGNSA.

This clonotype was picked up a small number of times. The chain carries TRBV6-1 and TRBJ1-1; 10 nucleotides agree with TRBD1. Germline V CDR1 and CDR2: MNHNS, SASEGT. V was clipped by 6 bases and J by 4 bases; unmatched bases: 23. The CDR3 is 20 residues long. The CDR3 coding sequence is TGTGCCAGCAGCCGAACCCCCGGGACAGGGGCCACTCGAGGGGGCACTGAAGCTTTCTTT. Encoded protein: CASSRTPGTGATRGGTEAFF.

The V and J genes are TRBV10-3 and TRBJ2-2; D might be TRBD1 or TRBD2, each matching 5 bases. CDR3 size: 15 residues. Germline values: CDR1 ENHRY, CDR2 SYGVKD. V lost 6 bases and J 1 base, leaving 12 bases between the germline ends. CDR3 protein: CAIRPGTVNTGELFF. DNA for the CDR3: TGTGCCATCAGGCCCGGGACGGTGAACACCGGGGAGCTGTTTTTT.

The chain links TRBV10-3 to TRBJ1-6; TRBD1 agrees at 9 bases. The V and J ends lost 5 bases and 6 bases, in that order; junction bases with no gene match: 5. Germline V gene lookup returns CDR1 ENHRY and CDR2 SYGVKD. The CDR3 sequence is 15 residues long. The CDR3 is CAISWTGDRNSPLHF. CDR3 coding DNA: TGTGCCATCAGTTGGACAGGGGATCGTAATTCACCCCTCCACTTT.

The CDR3 is CASSSPRQGVYEQYF. CDR3 DNA: TGTGCCAGCAGCTCCCCCCGACAGGGAGTCTACGAGCAGTACTTC. The rearrangement links TRBV5-5 to TRBJ2-7, with 7 bases that match TRBD1. Germline CDR1 SGHKS, CDR2 YYEKEE (reference sequence). The CDR3 loop spans 15 amino acids. The trim removed 3 bases at V and 3 bases at J, leaving 9 bases unmatched.

A note on this clonotype: Being one base from a much bigger clone, this may be a read error. This chain uses TRBV6-5 with TRBJ2-5; 7 bases are a match to TRBD1. The V gene's germline CDR1 is MNHEY and CDR2 SVGAGI. The CDR3 runs to 15 residues. The CDR3 DNA is TGTGCCAGCAGTTACTTGGACAGGCCTCAAGAGACCCGGTACTTC. This translates into CASSYLDRPQETRYF.

V is TRBV12-3 or TRBV12-4 and J is TRBJ1-5; D is unresolved. Trimming pared 1 base from V and 7 bases from J, leaving 11 bases between. The CDR3 has 14 residues. CDR3 in amino acids: CASSLGLSWQPQHF. The CDR3 DNA reads TGTGCCAGCAGTTTAGGCCTCTCCTGGCAGCCCCAGCATTTT.